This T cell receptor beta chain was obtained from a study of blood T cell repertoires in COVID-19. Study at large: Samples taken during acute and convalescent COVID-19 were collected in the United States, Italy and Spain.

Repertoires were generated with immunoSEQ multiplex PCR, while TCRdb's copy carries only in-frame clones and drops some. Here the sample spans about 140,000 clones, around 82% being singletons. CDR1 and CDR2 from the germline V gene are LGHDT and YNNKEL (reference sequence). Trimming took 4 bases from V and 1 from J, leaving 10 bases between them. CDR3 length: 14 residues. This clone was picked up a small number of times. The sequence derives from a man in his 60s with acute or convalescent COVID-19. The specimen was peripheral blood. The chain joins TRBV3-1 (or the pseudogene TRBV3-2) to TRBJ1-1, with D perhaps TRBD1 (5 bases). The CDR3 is CASSPLDTNTEAFF. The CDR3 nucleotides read TGTGCCAGCAGCCCGTTGGACACGAACACTGAAGCTTTCTTT.